These 9 T cell receptor beta chains share one sample of origin, sequenced in a study of CD8 T cells in Susac syndrome. The authors reverse transcribed about 0.5 to 1 ug RNA with random hexamers. TCRdb re-called the immunoSEQ multiplex PCR reads with MiXCR, one entry per CDR3 protein. This table has some 150,000 distinct CDR3 sequences, around 95% appearing once. The specimen sequenced was CD8+ T cells from PBMCs. The receptors derive from a human donor with multiple sclerosis.

The rearrangement joins TRBV7-9 to TRBJ1-3; D gene ambiguous. The germline CDR1 and CDR2 sequences are SEHNR and FQNEAQ (reference sequence). The CDR3 has 14 amino acids. V dropped 5 bases and J dropped 0 bases, with 8 bases sitting between them. This chain's CDR3 is CASSPFISGNTIYF. CDR3 in DNA: TGTGCCAGCAGCCCCTTTATCTCTGGAAACACCATATATTTT.

The chain combines TRBV9 with TRBJ2-3, with D hard to call. The CDR3 has 15 amino acids. Trimming took 0 bases from V and 2 from J, leaving 10 bases between them. Germline assignment: CDR1 SGDLS and CDR2 YYNGEE. CDR3 nucleotide sequence: TGTGCCAGCAGCGTAGCGGCTACCTACACAGATACGCAGTATTTT. Translated: CASSVAATYTDTQYF.

V and J are TRBV5-6 and TRBJ2-1; TRBD1 agrees at 8 bases. Germline values: CDR1 SGHDT, CDR2 YYEEEE. The junction had 11 bases not matched to a gene; V was cut back by 4 bases and J by 8 bases. The CDR3 is 15 residues long. The CDR3 sequence: CASSGGQGSRDEQFF. CDR3 nucleotide sequence: TGTGCCAGCAGCGGCGGACAGGGTTCTAGGGATGAGCAGTTCTTC.

V and J are TRBV30 and TRBJ2-2, with D perhaps matching TRBD1 (6 bases). The germline V gene has CDR1 GTSNPN and CDR2 SVGIG (reference sequence). V gave up 4 bases and J gave up 5 bases, with 11 bases separating them. CDR3 length equals 13 residues. CDR3 nucleotide sequence: TGTGCCTGGACAGGGGTTTGGACCGGGGAGCTGTTTTTT. Amino acids: CAWTGVWTGELFF.

The chain has TRBV3-1 and TRBJ2-5; 7 bases align to TRBD1. The ends lost 6 bases at V and 5 bases at J; junction bases unmatched: 9. This CDR3 is 14 amino acids long. Germline V gene lookup returns CDR1 LGHDT and CDR2 YNNKEL (reference sequence). The CDR3 spells CASRARGRGETQYF. The CDR3 DNA sequence: TGTGCCAGCAGAGCTCGGGGCAGGGGGGAGACCCAGTACTTC.

The chain uses TRBV20-1 and TRBJ2-1, with TRBD2 matching 8 bases. CDR3 length: 18 amino acids. The germline gives CDR1 DFQATT, CDR2 SNEGSKA (reference sequence). J lost 5 bases, V lost 1 base, and 16 bases had no gene match. CDR3: CSARGFPVVAGLNNEQFF. CDR3 bases: TGCAGTGCTAGAGGGTTCCCCGTAGTAGCGGGGCTAAACAATGAGCAGTTCTTC.

This chain joins TRBV18 and TRBJ2-7; D remains unclear. The V gene lost 0 bases and the J gene lost 4 bases, with 7 bases spanning the gap. The CDR3 sequence is 13 residues long. Germline CDR1 KGHSH, CDR2 LQKENI. CDR3 in amino acids: CASSPPEEYEQYV. The CDR3 bases are TGTGCCAGCTCACCACCGGAAGAATACGAGCAGTACGTC.

This rearrangement joins TRBV30 to TRBJ1-1; perhaps TRBD1 as D (6 bases). Germline V gene lookup returns CDR1 GTSNPN and CDR2 SVGIG (reference sequence). This CDR3 is built from 15 residues. Trimming took off 1 base at V and 0 bases at J, with 12 bases between the two ends. The CDR3 DNA is TGTGCCTGGAGTGGAAGGGACATTATGAACACTGAAGCTTTCTTT. Its protein product is CAWSGRDIMNTEAFF.

This clonotype showed up just once. This sequence joins TRBV9 and TRBJ1-5; weak D call: TRBD1 (6 bases). Per germline, CDR1 SGDLS and CDR2 YYNGEE. CDR3 length: 15 residues. V gave up 0 bases and J gave up 4 bases, with 11 bases separating them. The CDR3, as DNA: TGTGCCAGCAGCGTAGAAGGGCAGGGGAATCAGCCCCAGCATTTT. Protein sequence: CASSVEGQGNQPQHF.